The 10 T cell receptor beta chains below all came from one sample that was sequenced in a study of T cells after yellow fever vaccination. TCRdb recomputed calls from the 5' RACE reads with MiXCR, one row per CDR3 protein. Of 300,000 to 400,000 distinct CDR3 sequences in the sample, under 15% are singletons; the top ten hold roughly 3%. Material: CD4+ T cells sorted from PBMCs, obtained 15 days after the yellow fever booster vaccination. These TCRs come from a man aged 18 to 29 who received the YFV17D yellow fever vaccine.

The gene calls are TRBV28 and TRBJ1-1; 8 nucleotides match TRBD1. Germline lookup yields CDR1 MDHEN and CDR2 SYDVKM. J gave up 4 bases and V 6 bases, and 10 bases lay outside the gene matches. This CDR3 comprises 15 residues. In DNA form, the CDR3 reads TGTGCCAGCAGCCCCCCGGACAGGGAGGGCACTGAAGCTTTCTTT. It yields the protein CASSPPDREGTEAFF.

The genes are TRBV2 and TRBJ2-3; no definite D call. The CDR3 extends over 12 amino acids. Trimming stripped 7 bases from V and 0 bases from J, with 5 bases between. Germline CDR1 SNHLY, CDR2 FYNNEI. In DNA form, the CDR3 reads TGTGCCAGCACCATTAGCACAGATACGCAGTATTTT. Translated, it gives CASTISTDTQYF.

This chain joins TRBV11-2 and TRBJ2-5, with 7 bases aligning to TRBD2. This CDR3 spans 14 amino acids. V lost 3 bases to trimming and J lost 2 bases; unmatched junction nucleotides: 3. Germline lookup yields CDR1 SGHAT and CDR2 FQNNGV. The CDR3 here is CASSFHGGQETQYF. CDR3 nucleotides: TGTGCCAGCAGCTTCCACGGGGGGCAAGAGACCCAGTACTTC.

This clonotype was detected a few times. CDR3 sequence reads: CASSLTGSTGGFSPLHF. CDR3 sequence (DNA): TGTGCCAGCAGCTTAACGGGGTCGACAGGGGGCTTTTCACCCCTCCACTTT. The rearrangement uses TRBV7-3 and TRBJ1-6; TRBD1 agrees at 10 bases. J gave up 9 bases and V 0 bases, and 8 bases lay outside the gene matches. Germline V gene data show CDR1 as SGHTA and CDR2 as FQGTGA. The CDR3 totals 17 residues.

The chain has TRBV19 and TRBJ1-2; D unresolved. V was clipped by 10 bases and J by 4 bases, with 1 base between them. The CDR3 contains 8 residues. Germline V lookup: CDR1 LNHDA, CDR2 SQIVND (reference sequence). This chain's CDR3 is CATYGYTF. The CDR3, as DNA: TGTGCCACCTATGGCTACACCTTC.

This clonotype was recorded a few times. The chain joins TRBV6-2 or TRBV6-3 to TRBJ2-7; 9 bases map to TRBD1. Per the germline V gene, CDR1 is MNHEY and CDR2 is SVGEGT. The CDR3 loop spans 15 amino acids. The junction had 4 bases not matched to a gene; V was cut back by 1 base and J by 3 bases. CDR3 coding DNA: TGTGCCAGCAGTTACTGGGGACAGGGCCACTACGAGCAGTACTTC. Amino acid sequence: CASSYWGQGHYEQYF.

The rearrangement links TRBV20-1 to TRBJ1-6; TRBD1 agrees at 7 bases. The junction had 13 bases not matched to a gene; V was cut back by 0 bases and J by 8 bases. This CDR3 contains 17 residues. Germline CDR1 is DFQATT and CDR2 is SNEGSKA (reference sequence). Here the CDR3 reads CSARDLSQQGIHSPLHF. The CDR3 DNA sequence: TGCAGTGCTAGAGATCTATCCCAACAGGGGATTCATTCACCCCTCCACTTT.

The CDR3 DNA is TGTGCCAGCAGCCAAACTTCGGGTAGGGCAGCTAATGAAAAACTGTTTTTT. The encoded protein is CASSQTSGRAANEKLFF. The V and J genes are TRBV4-2 and TRBJ1-4, with D unclear. This CDR3 region has 17 residues. Germline loops: CDR1 LGHNA, CDR2 YNFKEQ. Trimming removed 2 bases at V and 3 bases at J, with 16 bases between.

The chain carries TRBV11-2 and TRBJ2-7; possible D gene TRBD2, 6 bases. V was cut by 2 bases and J by 6 bases, with 11 bases left in between. Germline V gene data show CDR1 as SGHAT and CDR2 as FQNNGV. This CDR3 is 13 amino acids long. The CDR3: CASSLIPGGEQYF. The DNA for the CDR3 is TGTGCCAGCAGCTTAATCCCCGGGGGCGAGCAGTACTTC.

This clonotype was picked up a small number of times. The chain carries TRBV6-2 or TRBV6-3 and TRBJ2-7; D may be TRBD1 (6 bases). This CDR3 has 15 residues. The V gene's germline CDR1 is MNHEY and CDR2 SVGEGT. V gave up 7 bases and J gave up 3 bases, with 19 bases separating them. This CDR3 reads CASIRQDPSYYEQYV. The CDR3 nucleotides are TGTGCCAGCATAAGACAGGACCCTTCCTACTACGAGCAGTACGTC.